The clone carrying this TCR beta chain was recorded a few times. The data are from a study of T-cell memory formation after mild COVID-19. Overall study context: Each donor largely had its own TCR clusters.

One entry per CDR3 protein results from TCRdb running MiXCR on the 5' RACE reads. The data show over 120,000 distinct CDR3 sequences, about 5.7% seen once. The ends were cut back, 5 bases at V and 2 bases at J, with 9 bases in the middle. The length of the CDR3 is 14 residues. In germline, CDR1 is SNHLY, CDR2 FYNNEI. Sequenced input: PBMCs or a T cell subset sorted from them (not recorded which). This TCR was recovered from an adult woman who had mild COVID-19 (a few samples of this study predate the infection). Cell type and time point are not known. V and J are TRBV2 and TRBJ2-2; no firm D call. The CDR3 protein is CASSLTSNTGELFF. The CDR3 DNA reads as TGTGCCAGCAGTTTGACATCAAACACCGGGGAGCTGTTTTTT.